This T cell receptor (beta chain) derives from a study of human T cells and chemical hapten exposure. Germline V gives CDR1 KGHSH, CDR2 LQKENI. V lost 3 bases, J lost 5 bases, and 5 bases stayed unmatched. CDR3 length: 14 residues. Time point denoted: patch test 1, 2 weeks after DPC sensitization. The treatment was: therapeutic diphenylcyclopropenone sensitization with weekly scalp DPC. Via MiXCR, TCRdb re-called the RACE reads, giving one row per CDR3 protein. Altogether 65,000 to 85,000 distinct CDR3 sequences are present, 10% being singletons, with the ten largest covering under 1.5%. The chain is built from TRBV18 and TRBJ2-3; 7 bases are a match to TRBD2. The TCR comes from a woman in her forties or fifties with alopecia areata. Some clones in this sample may be carry-over from other donors' samples. The sequenced sample was whole blood, obtained in connection with sensitization to the hapten diphenylcyclopropenone (DPC). The CDR3 nucleotides read TGTGCCAGCTCACCGGGACTATTCGAAGATACGCAGTATTTT. This translates into CASSPGLFEDTQYF.